Detailed here is one TCR beta chain. Its specificity is unknown. Other DNA sequences in the same sample also yield this CDR3. The data were taken from a study of cytomegalovirus exposure and HLA in healthy donors. As for the study in general: The approximately 670 first-cohort repertoires and the 95 to 150 validation repertoires shared the same platform, a later analysis reported.

The validation cohort, a group of 90 to 150 subjects, included the donors and was separate from the roughly 700-subject first cohort. V lost 1 base, J lost 5 bases, and 2 bases stayed unmatched. The CDR3 extends over 14 amino acids. Germline V gives CDR1 SGDLS, CDR2 YYNGEE. Findings of the study overall: The tendency of first-cohort TCR clusters to co-occur in the roughly 110 validation repertoires was the finding of a later analysis. The authors confirmed in vitro that a few CMV-associated chains were specific for CMV antigens.

This table comes from immunoSEQ multiplex PCR, and its TCRdb copy is limited to in-frame clones, with some not included. Of fewer than 250,000 clones listed, 87% are singletons. This TCR came from a young man in good health and CMV-seronegative. V gene TRBV9 combines with J gene TRBJ2-1; TRBD2 aligns across 8 bases. The sample consisted of PBMCs. CDR3 residues: CASSVTSGDNEQFF. CDR3 DNA: TGTGCCAGCAGCGTAACTAGCGGAGACAATGAGCAGTTCTTC.